Listed here are 21 T cell receptor beta chains from one sample, sequenced in a study of shared clonotypes between healthy human individuals (TCRdb year 2020). Libraries came from the immunoSEQ multiplex PCR assay. TCRdb holds this immuneACCESS table with in-frame rearrangements only. Some clones are missing; in checked studies, unresolved V genes explain under half, and the rest has no known cause. The table for this sample lists 2.3 million or so clones; 93% of them were counted only once. The top ten clones comprise about 0.39% of the sample. The sequencing input was naive CD4+ T cells from PBMCs. The sample's cell subset or site label, in plain terms: CD45RA+ positively selected. These receptors were collected from a man younger than 30 in good health. Some clones in this sample may be carry-over from other donors' samples.

The V call is TRBV30, the J call TRBJ2-7; TRBD2 is a possible D gene (6 bases). Trimming removed 2 bases from V and 3 bases from J, with 11 bases in between. This CDR3 has 13 residues. Germline V gene sequence: CDR1 GTSNPN, CDR2 SVGIG (reference sequence). The CDR3 region has the DNA TGTGCCTGGAGTCGGGGGAGCTACTACGAGCAGTACTTC. Translating gives CAWSRGSYYEQYF.

With regard to this clone: This same CDR3 is encoded by further DNA sequences in the sample. V is TRBV30 and J is TRBJ1-5; no definite D call. Germline CDR1 and CDR2: GTSNPN and SVGIG (reference sequence). V shed 3 bases and J shed 8 bases, with 17 bases lying between them. The CDR3 runs to 14 residues. The CDR3 loop reads CAWSSMGKEKPQHF. The CDR3 nucleotides are TGTGCCTGGAGCAGTATGGGGAAGGAAAAGCCCCAGCATTTT.

The J gene is TRBJ1-4, the V gene TRBV27; TRBD1 matches 8 bases. CDR1 and CDR2 (germline): MNHEY, SMNVEV (reference sequence). The CDR3 runs 16 residues. The ends lost 3 bases at V and 7 bases at J; junction bases unmatched: 10. The CDR3 DNA reads as TGTGCCAGCAGTTTCCGGTGGACAGGGAGGAGTGAAAAACTGTTTTTT. Translating it yields CASSFRWTGRSEKLFF.

This chain links TRBV5-1 with TRBJ1-1; 8 nucleotides line up with TRBD1. V lost 4 bases to trimming and J lost 1 base; unmatched junction nucleotides: 15. Germline V gives CDR1 SGHRS, CDR2 YFSETQ. The CDR3 loop spans 18 amino acids. Written as DNA, the CDR3 is TGCGCCAGCAGCCTCGAGGGACAGGAATTTTGGGGGAACACTGAAGCTTTCTTT. It is translated as CASSLEGQEFWGNTEAFF.

This chain uses TRBV10-3 with TRBJ2-3; 10 nucleotides line up with TRBD2. V shed 5 bases and J 4 bases; nucleotides not matched to a gene: 3. CDR3 length: 14 amino acids. Germline CDR1 ENHRY, CDR2 SYGVKD. DNA of the CDR3: TGTGCCATCAGTCCCGGGACTAGCGCAGATACGCAGTATTTT. Translation: CAISPGTSADTQYF.

V usage is TRBV5-1 and J usage is TRBJ1-5; TRBD1 aligns across 11 bases. Trimming removed 4 bases from V and 4 bases from J; junction bases left unmatched: 4. The CDR3 length is 15 residues. Germline CDR1 SGHRS, CDR2 YFSETQ. In DNA, the CDR3 is TGCGCCAGCAGCCAGGGACAGGGGGTTAATCAGCCCCAGCATTTT. Translating gives CASSQGQGVNQPQHF.

The DNA of the CDR3 is TGCGCCAGCAGCCAAGGGGTGGTCGTGGCCGGGGAGCTGTTTTTT. Translation: CASSQGVVVAGELFF. This chain connects TRBV4-1 to TRBJ2-2; no clear D. The germline gives CDR1 MGHRA, CDR2 YSYEKL. V lost 1 base and J lost 6, with 12 bases in between. The CDR3 runs to 15 residues.

The chain combines TRBV28 with TRBJ1-4, with D tentatively TRBD1 (6 bases). The CDR3 runs 15 residues. V was pared by 1 base and J by 8 bases, with 14 bases between. The germline CDR1 and CDR2 sequences are MDHEN and SYDVKM. CDR3 region: CASSLLWGAGEKLFF. The CDR3 region has the DNA TGTGCCAGCAGTTTATTATGGGGGGCAGGCGAAAAACTGTTTTTT.

The V gene is TRBV9, the J gene TRBJ2-2; D may be TRBD1 (5 bases). Germline CDR1 and CDR2: SGDLS and YYNGEE. V was clipped by 0 bases and J by 1 base, with 10 bases between them. This CDR3 contains 16 residues. The CDR3 bases are TGTGCCAGCAGCGTAGCACAGGACGGGAACACCGGGGAGCTGTTTTTT. It codes for CASSVAQDGNTGELFF.

The rearrangement uses TRBV19 and TRBJ1-5; no definite D call. The length of the CDR3 is 13 residues. Germline V gene sequence: CDR1 LNHDA, CDR2 SQIVND (reference sequence). The V end was cut by 7 bases, the J end by 13 bases, with 20 bases between. CDR3 DNA sequence: TGTGCCAGTACCCCTTCTGGCACCCTAACACAGCATTTT. It translates to CASTPSGTLTQHF. Full variable domain (remainder filled in from reference TRBV19 and TRBJ1-5): DGGITQSPKYLFRKEGQNVTLSCEQNLNHDAMYWYRQDPGQGLRLIYYSQIVNDFQKGDIAEGYSVSREKKESFPLTVTSAQKNPTAFYLCASTPSGTLTQHFGDGTRLSIL.

The gene calls are TRBV27 and TRBJ1-2; tentatively, D is TRBD1 (6 bases). Germline V CDR1 and CDR2: MNHEY, SMNVEV (reference sequence). The V end was cut by 6 bases, the J end by 3 bases, with 11 bases between. The CDR3 is made up of 13 amino acids. The CDR3 region has the DNA TGTGCCAGCAGCCAACAGGGAGACTATGGCTACACCTTC. This gives the protein CASSQQGDYGYTF.

The gene calls are TRBV6-1 and TRBJ1-2; tentatively, D is TRBD1 (5 bases). CDR3 length: 16 residues. Germline V gene data show CDR1 as MNHNS and CDR2 as SASEGT. V lost 1 base, J lost 4 bases, and 16 bases lay in between. The chain's CDR3 is CASSEGSRGWIYGYTF. The CDR3 nucleotides are TGTGCCAGCAGTGAAGGTTCGAGGGGTTGGATCTATGGCTACACCTTC.

The gene calls are TRBV2 and TRBJ2-1, with D uncertain. The CDR3 is 14 amino acids. Trimming cost V 4 bases and J 9 bases, with 16 bases left between them. Looked up from germline, CDR1 is SNHLY and CDR2 is FYNNEI. The CDR3: CASSGASFKGEQFF. The CDR3 DNA reads TGTGCCAGCAGTGGGGCTTCCTTTAAGGGTGAGCAGTTCTTC. The full variable domain, completed using reference TRBV2 and TRBJ2-1, is EPEVTQTPSHQVTQMGQEVILRCVPISNHLYFYWYRQILGQKVEFLVSFYNNEISEKSEIFDDQFSVERPDGSNFTLKIRSTKLEDSAMYFCASSGASFKGEQFFGPGTRLTVL.

CDR3 bases: TGTGCCAGCAGAACCCGCGGGAGGCAGTTCTTC. Amino acid sequence: CASRTRGRQFF. The rearrangement links TRBV27 to TRBJ2-1; 7 bases match TRBD2. The germline gives CDR1 MNHEY, CDR2 SMNVEV (reference sequence). Trimming at V came to 6 bases and at J to 12 bases, leaving 5 bases not matched to a gene. The CDR3 extends over 11 amino acids.

The chain couples TRBV2 to TRBJ2-7, with D possibly being TRBD2 (5 bases). CDR1 SNHLY and CDR2 FYNNEI come from the germline V gene. V was clipped by 6 bases and J by 3 bases, with 9 bases between them. This CDR3 contains 12 residues. CDR3 bases: TGTGCCAGCAGACTTGACTACTACGAGCAGTACTTC. Translated: CASRLDYYEQYF.

On this clone: Other DNA sequences within the sample encode an identical CDR3. This chain connects TRBV19 to TRBJ1-2; D might be TRBD1 (6 bases). CDR3 length equals 13 residues. V was pared by 3 bases and J by 2 bases, with 7 bases between. The germline gives CDR1 LNHDA, CDR2 SQIVND (reference sequence). CDR3 DNA sequence: TGTGCCAGTAGTATGGGGGGCAACTATGGCTACACCTTC. Protein product: CASSMGGNYGYTF.

V gene TRBV11-2 combines with J gene TRBJ2-7; D gene uncertain. Germline assignment: CDR1 SGHAT and CDR2 FQNNGV. V shed 1 base and J shed 5 bases, with 9 bases lying between them. The CDR3 length is 13 residues. CDR3 sequence reads: CASSLVPGNEQYF. The CDR3 region has the DNA TGTGCCAGCAGCTTAGTTCCGGGCAACGAGCAGTACTTC. Combining the CDR3 with reference TRBV11-2 and TRBJ2-7 gives the whole variable domain EAGVAQSPRYKIIEKRQSVAFWCNPISGHATLYWYQQILGQGPKLLIQFQNNGVVDDSQLPKDRFSAERLKGVDSTLKIQPAKLEDSAVYLCASSLVPGNEQYFGPGTRLTVT.

This clone was seen a single time. The V gene is TRBV15, the J gene TRBJ2-1, with 14 bases lining up with TRBD2. The V segment lost 0 bases and the J segment 8 bases; nucleotides outside the gene matches: 12. Germline V lookup: CDR1 LNHNV, CDR2 YYDKDF (reference sequence). This CDR3 is built from 19 residues. The CDR3 region is CATSRDGLAGGSPFYEQFF. CDR3 bases: TGTGCCACCAGCAGAGATGGACTAGCGGGAGGAAGCCCATTTTATGAGCAGTTCTTC.

The chain recombines TRBV28 with TRBJ2-7; TRBD1 matches 10 bases. The CDR3 has 11 residues. The junction had 6 bases not matched to a gene; V was cut back by 6 bases and J by 13 bases. Germline lookup yields CDR1 MDHEN and CDR2 SYDVKM. CDR3 nucleotide sequence: TGTGCCAGCAGGGACAGGGGGAGCCTCTACTTC. As protein: CASRDRGSLYF. The entire variable domain, with the rest obtained from reference TRBV28 and TRBJ2-7, is as follows: DVKVTQSSRYLVKRTGEKVFLECVQDMDHENMFWYRQDPGLGLRLIYFSYDVKMKEKGDIPEGYSVSREKKERFSLILESASTNQTSMYLCASRDRGSLYFGPGTRLTVT.

This clone was observed a few times. This chain uses TRBV6-1 with TRBJ1-2; TRBD1 matches at 8 bases. The germline V gene has CDR1 MNHNS and CDR2 SASEGT. The V and J ends lost 6 bases and 10 bases, in that order; junction bases with no gene match: 16. The CDR3 loop spans 15 amino acids. The CDR3 nucleotides read TGTGCCAGCAGCCCGGTTCAGGGGGCGCGGGGTGACTACACCTTC. Its translation: CASSPVQGARGDYTF.

The chain uses TRBV28 and TRBJ1-1; the D gene is possibly TRBD1 (5 bases). Trimming shortened V by 10 bases and J by 9 bases, and 15 bases separated the two germline ends. This CDR3 region has 11 residues. Germline V lookup: CDR1 MDHEN, CDR2 SYDVKM. The CDR3 loop is CATRGRLKAFF. The DNA for the CDR3 is TGTGCCACCCGGGGCCGTCTGAAAGCTTTCTTT.